Shown below are 11 T cell receptor beta chains from a single sample sequenced in a study of CD8 T cells in Susac syndrome. An amount of RNA that ranged from roughly 0.45 to 1 ug was reverse transcribed with random hexamers. MiXCR, run by TCRdb on the immunoSEQ multiplex PCR reads, gives a single entry per CDR3 protein. The sample contains approximately 230,000 distinct CDR3 sequences, around 93% of which appear only once. Sequencing was carried out using CD4+ T cells from PBMCs. All receptors derive from a human donor with multiple sclerosis.

In nucleotides, the CDR3 is TGTGCCAGCAGTTTACCGCGGACCCCCGGGACTGAAGCTTTCTTT. Its protein product is CASSLPRTPGTEAFF. The chain employs TRBV28 and TRBJ1-1; D remains ambiguous. CDR1 and CDR2 from the germline V gene are MDHEN and SYDVKM. This CDR3 is built from 15 residues. V shed 2 bases and J shed 5 bases, with 15 bases lying between them.

The chain carries TRBV9 and TRBJ1-5; D might be TRBD1 (5 bases). This CDR3 spans 13 amino acids. Deletions cut 3 bases from V and 5 bases from J, with 9 bases between. The germline CDR1 and CDR2 sequences are SGDLS and YYNGEE. Written as DNA, the CDR3 is TGTGCCAGCAGCGCCGCGGGGGATCAGCCCCAGCATTTT. This sequence encodes CASSAAGDQPQHF.

V usage is TRBV12-3 or TRBV12-4 and J usage is TRBJ1-2; D call uncertain. Trimming pared 5 bases from V and 5 bases from J, leaving 12 bases between. This CDR3 comprises 13 residues. CDR3 sequence: CASSPQMGYGYTF. DNA for the CDR3: TGTGCCAGCAGTCCCCAGATGGGGTATGGCTACACCTTC.

This clonotype was seen a few times. This chain links TRBV12-3 or TRBV12-4 with TRBJ1-5, with D maybe TRBD1 (6 bases). Trimming took off 0 bases at V and 2 bases at J, with 8 bases between the two ends. The CDR3 is 15 amino acids. CDR3 sequence reads: CASSLAGGGNQPQHF. DNA for the CDR3: TGTGCCAGCAGTTTAGCAGGGGGAGGCAATCAGCCCCAGCATTTT.

The chain carries TRBV29-1 and TRBJ2-5; no firm D call. Germline V lookup: CDR1 SQVTM, CDR2 ANQGSEA. V lost 0 bases and J lost 1, with 9 bases in between. This CDR3 region has 14 residues. This chain's CDR3 is CSVEDPDTQETQYF. The CDR3 DNA reads TGCAGCGTTGAAGATCCCGATACCCAAGAGACCCAGTACTTC.

The V and J genes are TRBV20-1 and TRBJ2-2; D remains ambiguous. The V end lost 4 bases, the J end lost 2 bases, and 8 bases lay between the germline ends. CDR3 length equals 13 residues. CDR1 DFQATT and CDR2 SNEGSKA come from the germline V gene (reference sequence). The CDR3 spells CSAIRLNTGELFF. The CDR3 DNA reads as TGCAGTGCTATCAGACTCAACACCGGGGAGCTGTTTTTT.

The gene calls are TRBV5-1 and TRBJ2-2; weak D call: TRBD2 (6 bases). V lost 5 bases and J lost 2, with 7 bases in between. Looked up from germline, CDR1 is SGHRS and CDR2 is YFSETQ. The CDR3 is 13 amino acids. CDR3 protein: CASRDYNTGELFF. The DNA of the CDR3 is TGCGCCAGCAGGGACTACAACACCGGGGAGCTGTTTTTT.

CDR3 amino acids: CASRGTGNSGYTF. In nucleotides, the CDR3 is TGTGCCAGCCGCGGGACAGGGAACTCCGGCTACACCTTC. This chain joins TRBV27 and TRBJ1-2; 9 bases line up with TRBD1. Germline lookup yields CDR1 MNHEY and CDR2 SMNVEV (reference sequence). After removal of 8 bases from V and 8 bases from J, the junction contained 9 bases not matched to a gene. This CDR3 region has 13 residues.

This rearrangement joins TRBV7-3 to TRBJ1-5; D is undetermined. V gave up 3 bases and J gave up 5 bases, with 8 bases separating them. The CDR3 runs to 13 residues. Germline loops: CDR1 SGHTA, CDR2 FQGTGA. As DNA, the CDR3 is TGTGCCAGCAGCTTGCGGTCAGATCAGCCCCAGCATTTT. Translating it yields CASSLRSDQPQHF.

The chain has TRBV30 and TRBJ1-5; D ambiguous. CDR3 length equals 13 residues. Germline V gives CDR1 GTSNPN, CDR2 SVGIG (reference sequence). The V gene lost 2 bases and the J gene lost 0 bases, with 5 bases spanning the gap. For the CDR3, the DNA is TGTGCCTGGAGTAGCAGTAGCAATCAGCCCCAGCATTTT. As protein: CAWSSSSNQPQHF.

About this clonotype itself: A junction boundary mismatches the germline segment, possibly from a read error. The chain combines TRBV5-8 with TRBJ1-2; D is possibly TRBD1 (5 bases). The V gene's germline CDR1 is SGHTS and CDR2 YDEGEE. CDR3 length: 14 residues. This chain's CDR3 is CVSSLDGRAGGYTF. The CDR3 DNA reads TGTGTCAGCAGCTTGGACGGCAGGGCGGGCGGCTACACCTTC.